This TCR beta chain was captured in a study of blood T cell repertoires in COVID-19. Study details: From T cells, B-cell-depleted T cells, or PBMCs came the material, which was cDNA or gDNA.

Original handling: Amplification with reference gene primers provided the estimates of nucleated cell counts. The protocol was immunoSEQ multiplex PCR, while the TCRdb copy is restricted to in-frame clones and leaves out a portion. The V and J calls and clone size are taken from that table; D and trimming were inferred from the DNA. Seen here are some 200,000 clones, 85% to 90% observed once, and the top ten hold around 2.2%. J lost 8 bases, V lost 2 bases, and 13 bases had no gene match. The CDR3 totals 16 residues. The sequence derives from a woman aged 45-65 years with acute or convalescent COVID-19. Sequencing was done on a sample of peripheral blood. This rearrangement joins TRBV5-3 to TRBJ2-1; TRBD2 aligns across 7 bases. TRBV5-3 is an open reading frame whose function is uncertain. CDR3 coding DNA: TGTGCCAGAAGCTTATTATCACTAGCGCTGTCGGATGAGCAGTTCTTC. The encoded protein is CARSLLSLALSDEQFF.